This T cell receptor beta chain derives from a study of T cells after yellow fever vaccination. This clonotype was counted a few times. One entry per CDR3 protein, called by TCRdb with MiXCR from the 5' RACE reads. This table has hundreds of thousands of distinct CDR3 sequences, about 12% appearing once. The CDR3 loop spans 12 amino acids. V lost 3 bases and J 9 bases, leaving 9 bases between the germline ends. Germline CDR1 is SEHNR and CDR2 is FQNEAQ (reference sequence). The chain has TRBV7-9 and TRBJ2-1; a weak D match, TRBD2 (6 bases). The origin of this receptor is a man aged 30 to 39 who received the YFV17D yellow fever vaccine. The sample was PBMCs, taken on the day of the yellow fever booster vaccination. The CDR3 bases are TGTGCCAGCAGCTTGGACTACTCTGAGCAGTTCTTC. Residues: CASSLDYSEQFF.